This T cell receptor (beta chain) is drawn from a study of T-cell memory formation after mild COVID-19. Per germline, CDR1 LNHDA and CDR2 SQIVND (reference sequence). This CDR3 spans 15 amino acids. V shed 3 bases and J shed 6 bases, with 16 bases lying between them. This clonotype was detected many times. TCRdb fed the 5' RACE reads into MiXCR, producing one record per CDR3 protein. The repertoire holds roughly 190,000 distinct CDR3 sequences, with more than 25% as singletons. This receptor was identified in an adult woman who had mild COVID-19 (a few samples of this study predate the infection). Cell type and time point are not known. The chain links TRBV19 to TRBJ2-3; D perhaps matches TRBD1 (5 bases). Material for sequencing was PBMCs or a T cell subset sorted from them (not recorded which). DNA for the CDR3: TGTGCCAGTAGTATGAGGTCGGCAGGGATCGATACGCAGTATTTT. Amino acids: CASSMRSAGIDTQYF.